The next 5 T cell receptor beta chains were all read from a single sample in a study of blood T cell repertoires in COVID-19. This table comes from immunoSEQ multiplex PCR, and its TCRdb copy is limited to in-frame clones, with some not included. In the table there are roughly 200,000 clones, around 80% of which are singletons. Sequenced input: peripheral blood. These receptors came from a woman between 70 and 85 years old with acute or convalescent COVID-19.

The rearrangement joins TRBV18 to TRBJ2-2, with D uncertain. The length of the CDR3 is 16 residues. The ends were cut back, 1 base at V and 0 bases at J, with 9 bases in the middle. Germline CDR1 reads KGHSH; CDR2 reads LQKENI. The CDR3 nucleotides read TGTGCCAGCTCACCACAAGGCGGCTCGAACACCGGGGAGCTGTTTTTT. Its translation: CASSPQGGSNTGELFF. Together with reference TRBV18 and TRBJ2-2, the CDR3 gives the full variable domain: NAGVMQNPRHLVRRRGQEARLRCSPMKGHSHVYWYRQLPEEGLKFMVYLQKENIIDESGMPKERFSAEFPKEGPSILRIQQVVRGDSAAYFCASSPQGGSNTGELFFGEGSRLTVL.

V and J are TRBV5-6 and TRBJ1-2; 7 positions agree with TRBD1. V dropped 4 bases and J dropped 4; count of bases not matched to a gene: 4. Germline CDR1 SGHDT, CDR2 YYEEEE. The CDR3 is made up of 13 amino acids. CDR3 DNA: TGTGCCAGCAGCGCGGACAGGCTCTATGGCTACACCTTC. Protein product: CASSADRLYGYTF.

The J gene is TRBJ1-1, the V gene TRBV5-1; the match to TRBD1 covers 7 bases. Trimming took 2 bases from V and 2 from J; bases not matched to a gene: 3. The CDR3 contains 14 residues. The V gene's germline CDR1 is SGHRS and CDR2 YFSETQ. CDR3 sequence (DNA): TGCGCCAGCAGCTTTCGACAGGGCAACACTGAAGCTTTCTTT. This sequence encodes CASSFRQGNTEAFF.

The chain carries TRBV10-2 and TRBJ1-2; possibly TRBD1 for D (6 bases). In germline, CDR1 is WSHSY, CDR2 SAAADI. The CDR3 spans 14 residues. The CDR3 coding sequence is TGCGCAGCGCGAGGGGGGGTGTCTAACTATGGCTACACCTTC. This sequence encodes CAARGGVSNYGYTF.

Concerning this clone itself: Sequence at one end of the junction differs from germline and may be a read error. The chain is built from TRBV3-1 (or the pseudogene TRBV3-2) and TRBJ2-7; D perhaps matches TRBD1 (6 bases). CDR3 length equals 13 residues. Per the germline V gene, CDR1 is LGHDT and CDR2 is YNNKEL (reference sequence). The CDR3 region is CASSQDRLSGHSF. CDR3 bases: TGTGCCAGCAGCCAAGATAGGCTCTCGGGACACTCCTTC.